These T cell receptor beta chains were read from a single sample in a study of vaccination and CD4 T cells after COVID-19. TCRdb ran MiXCR on the PCR reads and lists one entry per CDR3 protein. Counted here are more than 20,000 distinct CDR3 sequences, 30% to 35% occurring once; the ten biggest clones make up about an eighth. Their antigens are not known. Sequenced sample: cultured CD4+ T cells from blood. These receptors all come from a human donor with COVID-19. Both conserved end residues are part of each CDR3. D genes are given only for firm matches. For some rows the clone size is stated as once, few or many, or as a class when expanded; others skip it.

TRBD2 | TRBJ2-2 | few | TRBV7-9 | CASSSGTSGNTGELFF | TGTGCCAGCAGCTCAGGGACTAGCGGGAACACCGGGGAGCTGTTTTTT
TRBD1 | TRBJ1-3 | NA | TRBV19 | CATGQGSSGNTIYF | TGTGCCACGGGACAGGGAAGCTCTGGAAACACCATATATTTT
TRBD1 | TRBJ1-5 | few | TRBV7-2 | CASSRGTGENQPQHF | TGTGCCAGCAGCCGCGGGACAGGGGAAAATCAGCCCCAGCATTTT
NA | TRBJ2-7 | NA | TRBV28 | CASSLYTYEQYF | TGTGCCAGCAGTTTATATACCTACGAGCAGTACTTC
NA | TRBJ2-3 | NA | TRBV20-1 | CSAREPRILRTQYF | TGCAGTGCTAGAGAGCCAAGGATTCTCCGTACGCAGTATTTT
NA | TRBJ2-1 | NA | TRBV10-1 | CASSESPGNNEQFF | TGCGCCAGCAGTGAGTCTCCAGGGAACAATGAGCAGTTCTTC
TRBD1 | TRBJ2-1 | NA | TRBV15 | CATSASGTANEQFF | TGTGCCACCAGTGCGTCCGGGACAGCAAATGAGCAGTTCTTC
NA | TRBJ2-3 | NA | TRBV5-4 | CASSPTTTDTQYF | TGTGCCAGCAGCCCGACCACCACAGATACGCAGTATTTT
NA | TRBJ1-1 | NA | TRBV19 | CASTFNTEAFF | TGTGCCAGTACCTTTAACACTGAAGCTTTCTTT
NA | TRBJ2-1 | few | TRBV11-2 | CASSLWTGVPNNEQFF | TGTGCCAGCAGCTTATGGACGGGGGTACCGAACAATGAGCAGTTCTTC
TRBD2 | TRBJ2-1 | few | TRBV2 | CASNRWEGSYNEQFF | TGTGCCAGCAATCGGTGGGAGGGTTCCTACAATGAGCAGTTCTTC
TRBD1 | TRBJ2-2 | few | TRBV19 | CASSPDRTNTGELFF | TGTGCCAGTAGTCCGGACAGGACGAACACCGGGGAGCTGTTTTTT
NA | TRBJ2-5 | few | TRBV5-4 | CASSLFRGGETQYF | TGTGCCAGCAGCCTCTTCAGGGGTGGAGAGACCCAGTACTTC
TRBD2 | TRBJ2-2 | NA | TRBV12-3/TRBV12-4 | CASSLAGVSTGELFF | TGTGCCAGCAGCTTAGCGGGGGTGAGCACCGGGGAGCTGTTTTTT
TRBD1 | TRBJ1-6 | NA | TRBV5-1 | CASSLRSSDRTENSPLHF | TGCGCCAGCAGCTTACGGTCCTCGGACAGGACGGAGAATTCACCCCTCCACTTT
TRBD1 | TRBJ2-1 | NA | TRBV7-2 | CASSLDRGDEQFF | TGTGCCAGCAGCCTGGACAGGGGTGATGAGCAGTTCTTC
TRBD2 | TRBJ2-5 | few | TRBV19 | CASSKGLGSGGLQETQYF | TGTGCCAGTAGTAAGGGCCTTGGAAGCGGGGGCCTACAAGAGACCCAGTACTTC
TRBD1 | TRBJ1-5 | NA | TRBV20-1 | CSARDRGSAGNQPQHF | TGCAGTGCGAGGGACAGGGGAAGCGCGGGCAATCAGCCCCAGCATTTT
TRBD2 | TRBJ2-1 | NA | TRBV12-3/TRBV12-4 | CASRSSGRYNEQFF | TGTGCCAGCAGGTCTAGCGGGCGCTACAATGAGCAGTTCTTC
TRBD2 | TRBJ2-7 | NA | TRBV10-2 | CASRGLAGVEQYF | TGCGCCAGCAGGGGACTAGCGGGGGTTGAGCAGTACTTC
TRBD1 | TRBJ2-7 | NA | TRBV2 | CASSPPGQGAYSYEQYF | TGTGCCAGCAGTCCTCCGGGACAGGGGGCTTACTCCTACGAGCAGTACTTC
TRBD1 | TRBJ2-5 | NA | TRBV7-2 | CASSFGQGQETQYF | TGTGCCAGCAGCTTCGGACAGGGCCAAGAGACCCAGTACTTC
TRBD1 | TRBJ1-4 | few | TRBV7-2 | CASSRPGGGSEKLFF | TGTGCCAGCAGCCGACCAGGGGGCGGAAGTGAAAAACTGTTTTTT
TRBD2 | TRBJ2-1 | few | TRBV6-5 | CASSYDRGGNEQFF | TGTGCCAGCAGTTACGATCGGGGGGGTAATGAGCAGTTCTTC
TRBD1 | TRBJ2-7 | few | TRBV10-3 | CAIRPGQGSYEQYF | TGTGCCATCAGGCCGGGACAGGGCTCCTACGAGCAGTACTTC
NA | TRBJ1-2 | NA | TRBV28 | CASSSGQRRGYGYTF | TGTGCCAGCAGTTCCGGACAAAGAAGGGGCTATGGCTACACCTTC
TRBD2 | TRBJ2-5 | few | TRBV7-9 | CASSPEWAGGRRQETQYF | TGTGCCAGCAGCCCCGAATGGGCGGGGGGTCGGAGGCAAGAGACCCAGTACTTC
NA | TRBJ1-1 | NA | TRBV28 | CASSLGSLDTEAFF | TGTGCCAGCAGTTTAGGGTCACTGGACACTGAAGCTTTCTTT
NA | TRBJ1-1 | few | TRBV2 | CASSEGGVGIAEAFF | TGTGCCAGCAGTGAAGGTGGGGTAGGGATTGCTGAAGCTTTCTTT
TRBD2 | TRBJ2-1 | NA | TRBV6-1 | CASSEVAPGGGRNEQFF | TGTGCCAGCAGTGAAGTCGCGCCGGGGGGAGGGAGGAATGAGCAGTTCTTC
TRBD1 | TRBJ2-2 | NA | TRBV6-1 | CASRQGQLNTGELFF | TGTGCCAGCAGGCAGGGACAGTTAAACACCGGGGAGCTGTTTTTT
NA | TRBJ2-3 | NA | TRBV27 | CASSLAPGPVGTDTQYF | TGTGCCAGCAGTTTAGCCCCCGGACCGGTGGGCACAGATACGCAGTATTTT
NA | TRBJ2-7 | NA | TRBV23-1 | CASSQIYRSPPYEQYF | TGCGCCAGCAGTCAGATTTACAGAAGCCCCCCCTACGAGCAGTACTTC
TRBD1 | TRBJ1-1 | NA | TRBV7-2 | CASSPGTGRRAFF | TGTGCCAGCAGCCCCGGGACAGGGAGAAGAGCTTTCTTT
TRBD1 | TRBJ2-7 | few | TRBV2 | CASRPGTGSGEQYF | TGTGCCAGCAGACCCGGGACAGGGTCTGGCGAGCAGTACTTC
TRBD1 | TRBJ1-5 | medium-sized | TRBV6-5 | CASRYRGGAAVGQPQHF | TGTGCCAGCAGGTACAGGGGGGGCGCGGCAGTAGGGCAGCCCCAGCATTTT
TRBD1 | TRBJ1-4 | NA | TRBV10-3 | CAISEQGEKLFF | TGTGCCATCAGTGAACAGGGGGAAAAACTGTTTTTT
NA | TRBJ1-6 | few | TRBV6-2/TRBV6-3 | CASSYSKLTRAISYNSPLHF | TGTGCCAGCAGTTACTCGAAACTGACAAGAGCTATCTCCTATAATTCACCCCTCCACTTT
NA | TRBJ1-1 | NA | TRBV7-2 | CASSIKGQNTEAFF | TGTGCCAGCAGCATCAAGGGACAGAACACTGAAGCTTTCTTT
TRBD2 | TRBJ2-5 | NA | TRBV20-1 | CSARDWRAGELETQYF | TGCAGTGCTAGAGATTGGCGAGCGGGGGAGTTAGAGACCCAGTACTTC
NA | TRBJ2-2 | once | TRBV6-2/TRBV6-3 | CASTQTGNTGELFF | TGTGCCAGCACCCAGACAGGGAACACCGGGGAGCTGTTTTTT
TRBD2 | TRBJ2-3 | NA | TRBV20-1 | CSARGVLAGGDTQYF | TGCAGTGCTAGAGGTGTACTAGCGGGGGGAGATACGCAGTATTTT
NA | TRBJ1-1 | NA | TRBV7-6 | CASSADSNTEAFF | TGTGCCAGCAGCGCGGACAGTAACACTGAAGCTTTCTTT
NA | TRBJ1-2 | NA | TRBV20-1 | CSARDPRYGYTF | TGCAGTGCTAGAGATCCCAGATATGGCTACACCTTC
NA | TRBJ1-2 | NA | TRBV29-1 | CSVEEGPGSGNGYTF | TGCAGCGTTGAAGAAGGACCAGGGTCTGGCAATGGCTACACCTTC
NA | TRBJ2-7 | NA | TRBV7-9 | CASSSGPVGEQYF | TGTGCCAGCAGCTCCGGACCCGTTGGAGAGCAGTACTTC
NA | TRBJ1-5 | few | TRBV6-1 | CASSESGKSNQPQHF | TGTGCCAGCAGTGAATCCGGGAAGAGCAATCAGCCCCAGCATTTT
NA | TRBJ1-4 | once | TRBV6-1 | CASRAPGEKLFF | TGTGCCAGCAGGGCCCCGGGGGAAAAACTGTTTTTT
NA | TRBJ2-1 | NA | TRBV7-3 | CASSFWPSGSDNEQFF | TGTGCCAGCAGCTTCTGGCCTTCGGGGTCCGACAATGAGCAGTTCTTC
TRBD2 | TRBJ2-6 | NA | TRBV20-1 | CSARLAGGGRPGANVLTF | TGCAGTGCTAGACTAGCGGGGGGGGGCCGGCCTGGGGCCAACGTCCTGACTTTC
TRBD1 | TRBJ1-3 | few | TRBV4-2 | CASSPPPDRVNSGNTIYF | TGTGCCAGCAGCCCCCCTCCTGACAGGGTGAACTCTGGAAACACCATATATTTT
NA | TRBJ1-5 | few | TRBV2 | CASRRGEGNQPQHF | TGTGCCAGCCGGAGGGGCGAGGGGAATCAGCCCCAGCATTTT
NA | TRBJ2-1 | NA | TRBV27 | CASSLAGSYYNEQFF | TGTGCCAGCAGCCTCGCGGGGTCATACTACAATGAGCAGTTCTTC
NA | TRBJ1-1 | NA | TRBV7-8 | CASSLPGQVTEAFF | TGTGCCAGCAGCTTACCAGGGCAGGTCACTGAAGCTTTCTTT
NA | TRBJ1-6 | NA | TRBV27 | CASSYIRAHEGPLHF | TGTGCCAGCAGTTACATCCGGGCCCACGAGGGGCCCCTCCACTTT
NA | TRBJ1-1 | NA | TRBV9 | CASSQTAGSPNTEAFF | TGTGCCAGCAGCCAGACGGCAGGGTCACCGAACACTGAAGCTTTCTTT
NA | TRBJ1-5 | few | TRBV19 | CASSMGIQGQPQHF | TGTGCCAGTAGTATGGGGATACAGGGTCAGCCCCAGCATTTT
NA | TRBJ1-1 | few | TRBV2 | CASSEWSGANTEAFF | TGTGCCAGCAGTGAATGGTCAGGGGCGAACACTGAAGCTTTCTTT
NA | TRBJ1-2 | NA | TRBV2 | CASSVSASYGYTF | TGTGCCAGCAGTGTGTCAGCCAGCTATGGCTACACCTTC